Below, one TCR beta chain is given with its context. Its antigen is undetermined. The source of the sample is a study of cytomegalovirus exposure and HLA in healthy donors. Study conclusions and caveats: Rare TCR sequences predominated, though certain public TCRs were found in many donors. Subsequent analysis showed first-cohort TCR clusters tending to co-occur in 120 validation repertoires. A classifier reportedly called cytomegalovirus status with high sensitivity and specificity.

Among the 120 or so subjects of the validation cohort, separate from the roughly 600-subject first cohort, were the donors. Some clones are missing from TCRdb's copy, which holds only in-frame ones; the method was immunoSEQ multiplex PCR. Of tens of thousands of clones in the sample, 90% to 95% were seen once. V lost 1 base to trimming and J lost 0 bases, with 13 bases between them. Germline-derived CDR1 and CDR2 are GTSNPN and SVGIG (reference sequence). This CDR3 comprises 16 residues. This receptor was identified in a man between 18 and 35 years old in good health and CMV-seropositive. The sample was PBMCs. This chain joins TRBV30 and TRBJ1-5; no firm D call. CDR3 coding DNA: TGTGCCTGGAGTGGGTATGAAGACTATAGCAATCAGCCCCAGCATTTT. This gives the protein CAWSGYEDYSNQPQHF.